This T cell receptor beta chain was sequenced for a study of blood T cells in healthy people across ages. Study-wide results and limits: Donor CMV infection status was unknown, possibly confounding age-related changes in expanded clonotypes. More naive CD4+ cells and higher diversity were found in long-lived than in aged donors.

This CDR3 is 15 amino acids long. Then a second PCR, running roughly 7 to 11 cycles, was carried out with a sample-barcoded 5' primer and a J-beta primer mix. Tagging of each cDNA molecule was performed by a template-switch adaptor with 12 random nucleotides. MiXCR was run by TCRdb on the 5' RACE reads, yielding one entry per CDR3 protein. This table holds approximately 820,000 distinct CDR3 sequences, around two fifths found once. A single count supports this clonotype. What it binds is not known. The TCR sequence derives from a man in his fifties or sixties in good health. The chain combines TRBV21-1 with TRBJ2-5; the table names TRBD1, a call not compared with the DNA. The J call could be wrong; TRBJ2-7 is a better fit for the DNA end. TRBV21-1 has pseudogene status. Sequencing was performed on blood. CDR3 sequence: CASSNARQLNYEQYF. CDR3 DNA sequence: TGTGCCAGCAGCAACGCGAGACAGCTGAACTACGAGCAGTACTTC.